The present TCR beta chain was sequenced within a study of technical replicates of blood from a few donors. The trim removed 5 bases at V and 5 bases at J, leaving 10 bases unmatched. This CDR3 region has 16 residues. CDR1 is LGHNT and CDR2 is FRNRAP in the germline V gene. Some clones are missing from TCRdb's copy, which holds only in-frame ones; the method was immunoSEQ multiplex PCR. The table includes 68,000 or so clones, roughly 97% detected once. The source is a human donor in good health. This chain links TRBV12-5 with TRBJ1-5; 9 nucleotides align to TRBD1. The sequencing sample was made of T cells isolated from PBMCs. For the CDR3, the DNA is TGTGCTAGTGGTGCCCCGGGACAGGGACAACATCAGCCCCAGCATTTT. Translation gives CASGAPGQGQHQPQHF. Complete variable domain (other parts from reference TRBV12-5 and TRBJ1-5): DARVTQTPRHKVTEMGQEVTMRCQPILGHNTVFWYRQTMMQGLELLAYFRNRAPLDDSGMPKDRFSAEMPDATLATLKIQPSEPRDSAVYFCASGAPGQGQHQPQHFGDGTRLSIL.